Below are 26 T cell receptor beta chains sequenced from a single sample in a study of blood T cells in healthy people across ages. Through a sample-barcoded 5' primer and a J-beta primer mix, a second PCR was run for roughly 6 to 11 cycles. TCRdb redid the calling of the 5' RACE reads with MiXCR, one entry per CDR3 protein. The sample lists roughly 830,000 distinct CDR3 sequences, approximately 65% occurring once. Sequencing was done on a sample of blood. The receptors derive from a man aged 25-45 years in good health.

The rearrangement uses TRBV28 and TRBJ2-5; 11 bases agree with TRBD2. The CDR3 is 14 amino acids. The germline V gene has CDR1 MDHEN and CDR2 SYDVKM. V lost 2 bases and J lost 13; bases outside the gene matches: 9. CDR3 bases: TGTGCCAGCAGTTTAGGGACTAGCGGCCCCATCCCGTACTTC. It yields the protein CASSLGTSGPIPYF.

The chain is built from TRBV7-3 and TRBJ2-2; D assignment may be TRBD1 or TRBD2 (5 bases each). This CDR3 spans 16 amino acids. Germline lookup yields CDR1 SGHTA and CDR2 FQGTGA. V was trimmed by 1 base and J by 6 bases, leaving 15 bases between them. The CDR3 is CASSLMRPGAAGELFF. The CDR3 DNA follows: TGTGCCAGCAGCTTAATGAGGCCCGGGGCCGCCGGGGAGCTGTTTTTT.

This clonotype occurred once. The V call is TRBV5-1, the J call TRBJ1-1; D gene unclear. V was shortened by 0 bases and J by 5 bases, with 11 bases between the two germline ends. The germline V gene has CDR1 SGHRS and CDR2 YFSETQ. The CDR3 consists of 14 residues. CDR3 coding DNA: TGCGCCAGCAGCTTGGCCGGCGGATTTACTGAAGCTTTCTTT. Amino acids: CASSLAGGFTEAFF.

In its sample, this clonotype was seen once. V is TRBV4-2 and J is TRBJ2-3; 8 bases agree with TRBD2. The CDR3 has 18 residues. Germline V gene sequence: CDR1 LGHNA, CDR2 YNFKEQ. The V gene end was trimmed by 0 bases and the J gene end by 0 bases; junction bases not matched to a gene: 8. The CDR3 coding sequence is TGTGCCAGCAGCCAAGAGCCCTCTAGCGGGCTTAGCACAGATACGCAGTATTTT. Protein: CASSQEPSSGLSTDTQYF.

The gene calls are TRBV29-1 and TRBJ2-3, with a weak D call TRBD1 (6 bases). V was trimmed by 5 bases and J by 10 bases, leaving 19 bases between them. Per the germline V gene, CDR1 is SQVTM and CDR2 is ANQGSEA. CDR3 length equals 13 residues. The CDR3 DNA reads TGCAGCGTTTTGGGGGCGCGGACAGCGCCGCAGTATTTT. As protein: CSVLGARTAPQYF.

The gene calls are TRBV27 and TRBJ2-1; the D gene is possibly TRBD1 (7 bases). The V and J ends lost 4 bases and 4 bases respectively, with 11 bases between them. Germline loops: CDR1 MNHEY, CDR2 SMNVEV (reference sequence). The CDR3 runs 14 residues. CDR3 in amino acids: CASSSAGGYNEQFF. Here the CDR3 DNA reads TGTGCCAGCAGTTCTGCAGGGGGGTACAATGAGCAGTTCTTC.

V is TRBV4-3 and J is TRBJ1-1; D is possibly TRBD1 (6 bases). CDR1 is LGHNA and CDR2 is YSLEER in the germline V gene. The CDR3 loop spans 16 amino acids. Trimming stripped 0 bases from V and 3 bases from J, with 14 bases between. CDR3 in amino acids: CASSQDLGGWDTEAFF. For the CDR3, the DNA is TGCGCCAGCAGCCAAGATCTGGGGGGCTGGGACACTGAAGCTTTCTTT.

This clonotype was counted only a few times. The CDR3 DNA sequence: TGTGCCAGTCGTGAGGGCTCATCACACGAGCAGTACTTC. It is translated as CASREGSSHEQYF. The rearrangement uses TRBV2 and TRBJ2-7; D might be TRBD2 (5 bases). CDR3 length: 13 amino acids. V was pared by 9 bases and J by 5 bases, with 17 bases between. Germline V gene sequence: CDR1 SNHLY, CDR2 FYNNEI. Full variable domain (outside the CDR3, taken from reference TRBV2 and TRBJ2-7): EPEVTQTPSHQVTQMGQEVILRCVPISNHLYFYWYRQILGQKVEFLVSFYNNEISEKSEIFDDQFSVERPDGSNFTLKIRSTKLEDSAMYFCASREGSSHEQYFGPGTRLTVT.

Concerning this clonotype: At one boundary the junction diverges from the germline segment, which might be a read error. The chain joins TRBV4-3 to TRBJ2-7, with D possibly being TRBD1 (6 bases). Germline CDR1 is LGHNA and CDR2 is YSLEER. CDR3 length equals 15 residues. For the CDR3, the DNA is TGCGCCAGCAGCCAGGAATTGGACAGCTCCTACGAGCAGTGCTTC. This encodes CASSQELDSSYEQCF.

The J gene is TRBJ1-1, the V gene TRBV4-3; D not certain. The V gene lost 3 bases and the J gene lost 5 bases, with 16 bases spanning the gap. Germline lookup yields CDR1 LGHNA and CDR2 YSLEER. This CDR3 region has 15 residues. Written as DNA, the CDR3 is TGCGCCAGCAGCCAGGGAGAGGACGGTGGGACTGAAGCTTTCTTT. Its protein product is CASSQGEDGGTEAFF.

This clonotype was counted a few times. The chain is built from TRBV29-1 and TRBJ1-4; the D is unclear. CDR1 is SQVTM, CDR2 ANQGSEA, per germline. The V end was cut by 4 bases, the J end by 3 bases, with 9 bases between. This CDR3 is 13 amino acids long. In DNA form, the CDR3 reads TGCAGCGTTGGAGTTAGCGCTAATGAAAAACTGTTTTTT. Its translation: CSVGVSANEKLFF.

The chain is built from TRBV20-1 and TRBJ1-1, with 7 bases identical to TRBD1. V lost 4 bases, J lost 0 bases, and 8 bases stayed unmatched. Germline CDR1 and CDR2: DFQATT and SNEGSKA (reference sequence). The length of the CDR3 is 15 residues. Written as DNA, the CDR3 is TGCAGTGCTACTCAACCGGGACAGATGAACACTGAAGCTTTCTTT. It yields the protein CSATQPGQMNTEAFF.

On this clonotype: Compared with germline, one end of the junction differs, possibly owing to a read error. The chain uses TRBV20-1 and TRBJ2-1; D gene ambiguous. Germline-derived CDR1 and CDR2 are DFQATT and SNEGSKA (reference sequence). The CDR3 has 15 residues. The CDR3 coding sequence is TGCAGTGCCAAGGACGGCATGAGCTCCTACAATGGGCAGTTCTTC. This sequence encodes CSAKDGMSSYNGQFF.

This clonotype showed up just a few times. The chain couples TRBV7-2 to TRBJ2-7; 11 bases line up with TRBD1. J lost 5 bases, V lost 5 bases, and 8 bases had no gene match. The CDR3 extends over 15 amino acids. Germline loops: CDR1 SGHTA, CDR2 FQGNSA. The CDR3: CASSRPGQGVHEQYF. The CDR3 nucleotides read TGTGCCAGCAGCCGACCGGGACAGGGGGTCCACGAGCAGTACTTC.

CDR3 DNA: TGTGCCAGCAGGGGGACAGGGGCGACTGAGCAGTTCTTC. Translating it yields CASRGTGATEQFF. The chain uses TRBV2 and TRBJ2-1, with 10 bases fitting TRBD1. CDR1 and CDR2 from the germline V gene are SNHLY and FYNNEI. V lost 6 bases, J lost 9 bases, and 5 bases stayed unmatched. The CDR3 is made up of 13 amino acids.

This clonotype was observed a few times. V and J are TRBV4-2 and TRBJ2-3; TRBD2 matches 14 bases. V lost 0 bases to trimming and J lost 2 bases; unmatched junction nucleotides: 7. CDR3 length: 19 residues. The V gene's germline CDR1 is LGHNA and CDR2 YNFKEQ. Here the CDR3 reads CASSQDWTSGGQYTDTQYF. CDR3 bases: TGTGCCAGCAGCCAAGATTGGACTAGCGGGGGGCAATACACAGATACGCAGTATTTT.

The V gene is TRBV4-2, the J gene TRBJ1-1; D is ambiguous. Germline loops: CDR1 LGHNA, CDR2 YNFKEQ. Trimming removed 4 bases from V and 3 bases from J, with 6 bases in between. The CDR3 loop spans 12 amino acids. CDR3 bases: TGTGCCAGCAGCCGAGCACACACTGAAGCTTTCTTT. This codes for CASSRAHTEAFF.

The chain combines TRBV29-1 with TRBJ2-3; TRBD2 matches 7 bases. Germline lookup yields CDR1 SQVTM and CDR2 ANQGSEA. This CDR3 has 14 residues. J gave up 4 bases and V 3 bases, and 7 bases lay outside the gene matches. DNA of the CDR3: TGCAGCGTTGAGAGTGCGGGGGTCGCAGATACGCAGTATTTT. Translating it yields CSVESAGVADTQYF.

CDR3 nucleotide sequence: TGTGCCAGCAGCCCGACAGGGGATCCATCGGGTGGCTACACCTTC. It codes for CASSPTGDPSGGYTF. The gene calls are TRBV7-3 and TRBJ1-2; TRBD1 aligns across 8 bases. V lost 5 bases and J lost 7; bases outside the gene matches: 12. This CDR3 region has 15 residues. Germline CDR1 reads SGHTA; CDR2 reads FQGTGA.

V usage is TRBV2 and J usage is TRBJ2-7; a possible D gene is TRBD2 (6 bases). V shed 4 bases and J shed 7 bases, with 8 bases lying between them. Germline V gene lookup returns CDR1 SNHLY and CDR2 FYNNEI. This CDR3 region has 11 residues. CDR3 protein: CASSAAGEQYF. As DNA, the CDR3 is TGTGCCAGCAGTGCGGCGGGGGAGCAGTACTTC.

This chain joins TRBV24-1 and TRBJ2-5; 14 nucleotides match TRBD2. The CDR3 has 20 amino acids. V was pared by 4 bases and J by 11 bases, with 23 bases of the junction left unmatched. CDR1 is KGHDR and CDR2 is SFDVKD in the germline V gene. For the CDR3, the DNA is TGTGCCACCAGTGACCCTACGACTAGCGGGGGGGCTGAATCCTACAATGAGCAGTACTTC. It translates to CATSDPTTSGGAESYNEQYF.

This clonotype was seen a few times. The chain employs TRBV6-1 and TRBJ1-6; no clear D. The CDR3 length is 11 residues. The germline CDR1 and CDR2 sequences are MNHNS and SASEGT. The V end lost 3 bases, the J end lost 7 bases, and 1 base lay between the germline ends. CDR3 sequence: CASSENSPLHF. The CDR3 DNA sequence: TGTGCCAGCAGTGAGAATTCACCCCTCCACTTT.

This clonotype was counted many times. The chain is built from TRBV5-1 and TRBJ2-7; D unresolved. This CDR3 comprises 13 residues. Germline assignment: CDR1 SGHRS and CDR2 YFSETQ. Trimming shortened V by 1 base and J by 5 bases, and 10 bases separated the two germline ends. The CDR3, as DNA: TGCGCCAGCAGCTTGAACGGGCTAAACGAGCAGTACTTC. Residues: CASSLNGLNEQYF.

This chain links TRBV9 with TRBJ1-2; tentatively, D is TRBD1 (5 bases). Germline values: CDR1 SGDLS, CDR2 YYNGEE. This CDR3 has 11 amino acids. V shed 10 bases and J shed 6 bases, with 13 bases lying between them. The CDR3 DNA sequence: TGTGCCTCAGGGAGGGTTGATGGCTACACCTTC. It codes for CASGRVDGYTF.

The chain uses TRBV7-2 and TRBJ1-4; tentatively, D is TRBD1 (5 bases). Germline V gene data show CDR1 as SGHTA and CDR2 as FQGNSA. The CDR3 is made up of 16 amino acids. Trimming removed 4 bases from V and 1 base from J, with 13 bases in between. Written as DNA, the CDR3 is TGTGCCAGCAGCTGGGGACCCTCTCTAACTAATGAAAAACTGTTTTTT. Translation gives CASSWGPSLTNEKLFF.

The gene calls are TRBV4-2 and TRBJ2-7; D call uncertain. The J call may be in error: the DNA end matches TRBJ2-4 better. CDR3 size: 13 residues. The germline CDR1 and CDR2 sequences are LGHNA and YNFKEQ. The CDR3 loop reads CASSQDPIGIQYF. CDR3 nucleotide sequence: TGTGCCAGCAGCCAAGATCCCATCGGCATTCAGTACTTC.